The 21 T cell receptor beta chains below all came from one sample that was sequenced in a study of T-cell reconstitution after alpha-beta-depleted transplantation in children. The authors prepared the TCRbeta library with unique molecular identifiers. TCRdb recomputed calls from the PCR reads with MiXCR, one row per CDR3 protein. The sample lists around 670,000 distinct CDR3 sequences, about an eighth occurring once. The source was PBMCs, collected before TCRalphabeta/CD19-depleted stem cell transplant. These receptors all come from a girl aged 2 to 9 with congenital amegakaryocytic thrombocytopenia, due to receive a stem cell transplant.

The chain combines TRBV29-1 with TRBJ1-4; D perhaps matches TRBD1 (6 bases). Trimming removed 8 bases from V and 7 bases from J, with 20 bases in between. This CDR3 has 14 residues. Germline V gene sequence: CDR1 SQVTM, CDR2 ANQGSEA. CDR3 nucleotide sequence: TGCAGCCATCCAAGATACAGGGCCGGTGAAAAACTGTTTTTT. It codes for CSHPRYRAGEKLFF.

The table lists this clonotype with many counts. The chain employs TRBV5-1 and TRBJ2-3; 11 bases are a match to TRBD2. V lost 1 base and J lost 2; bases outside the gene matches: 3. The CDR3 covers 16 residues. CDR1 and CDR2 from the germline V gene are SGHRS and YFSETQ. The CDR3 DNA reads TGCGCCAGCAGCTTGCCGACTAGCGGGGTCACAGATACGCAGTATTTT. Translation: CASSLPTSGVTDTQYF. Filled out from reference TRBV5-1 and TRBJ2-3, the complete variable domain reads KAGVTQTPRYLIKTRGQQVTLSCSPISGHRSVSWYQQTPGQGLQFLFEYFSETQRNKGNFPGRFSGRQFSNSRSEMNVSTLELGDSALYLCASSLPTSGVTDTQYFGPGTRLTVL.

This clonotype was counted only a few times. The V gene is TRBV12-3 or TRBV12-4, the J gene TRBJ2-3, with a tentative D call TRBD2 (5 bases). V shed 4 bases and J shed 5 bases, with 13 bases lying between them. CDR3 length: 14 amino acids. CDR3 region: CASSSPAAQDTQYF. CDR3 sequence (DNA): TGTGCCAGCAGTTCCCCAGCGGCACAAGATACGCAGTATTTT.

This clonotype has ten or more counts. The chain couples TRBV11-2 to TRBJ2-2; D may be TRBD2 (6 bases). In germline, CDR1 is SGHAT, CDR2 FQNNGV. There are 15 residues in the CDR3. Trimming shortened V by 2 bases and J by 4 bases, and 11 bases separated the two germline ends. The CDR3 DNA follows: TGTGCCAGCAGCTTATTCGGGAGCCTCACCGGGGAGCTGTTTTTT. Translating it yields CASSLFGSLTGELFF.

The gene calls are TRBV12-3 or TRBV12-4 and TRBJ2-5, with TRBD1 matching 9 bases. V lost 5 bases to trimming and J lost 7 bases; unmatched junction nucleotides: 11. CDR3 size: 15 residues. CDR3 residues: CASSPGTGTPRTQYF. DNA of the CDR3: TGTGCCAGCAGTCCCGGGACAGGGACCCCAAGGACCCAGTACTTC.

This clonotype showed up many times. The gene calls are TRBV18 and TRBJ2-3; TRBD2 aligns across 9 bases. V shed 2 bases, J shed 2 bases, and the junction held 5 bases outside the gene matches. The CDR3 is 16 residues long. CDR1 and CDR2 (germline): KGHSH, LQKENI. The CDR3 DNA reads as TGTGCCAGCTCACCAGGGACTAGCCGAGACACAGATACGCAGTATTTT. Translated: CASSPGTSRDTDTQYF.

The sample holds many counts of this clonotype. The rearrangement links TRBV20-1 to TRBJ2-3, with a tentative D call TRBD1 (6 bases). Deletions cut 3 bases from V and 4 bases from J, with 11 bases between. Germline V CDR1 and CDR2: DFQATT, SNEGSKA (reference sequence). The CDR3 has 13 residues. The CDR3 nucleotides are TGCAGTGCTAGCCAGGACAGCTCAGATACGCAGTATTTT. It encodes CSASQDSSDTQYF.

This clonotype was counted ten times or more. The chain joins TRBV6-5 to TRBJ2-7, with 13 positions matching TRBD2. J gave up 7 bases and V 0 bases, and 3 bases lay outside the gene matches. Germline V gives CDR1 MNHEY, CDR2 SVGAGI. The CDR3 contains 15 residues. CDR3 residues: CASSYSTSGRVEQYF. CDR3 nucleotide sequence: TGTGCCAGCAGTTACTCTACTAGCGGGAGGGTGGAGCAGTACTTC.

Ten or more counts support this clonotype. CDR3 nucleotides: TGTGCCATTTCGTACGGACGGATAGGGACCTACGAGCAGTACTTC. It codes for CAISYGRIGTYEQYF. The rearrangement links TRBV6-1 to TRBJ2-7; D remains unclear. Germline V gene data show CDR1 as MNHNS and CDR2 as SASEGT. The germline V and J ends were trimmed by 10 bases and 2 bases, with 21 bases remaining between them. The CDR3 covers 15 residues.

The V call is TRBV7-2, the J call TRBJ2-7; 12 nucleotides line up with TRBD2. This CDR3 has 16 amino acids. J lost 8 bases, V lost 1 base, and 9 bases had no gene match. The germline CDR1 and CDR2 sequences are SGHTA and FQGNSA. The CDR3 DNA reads TGTGCCAGCAGCTTAGAGGGCACTAGCGGGAGGCAACAGCAGTACTTC. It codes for CASSLEGTSGRQQQYF.

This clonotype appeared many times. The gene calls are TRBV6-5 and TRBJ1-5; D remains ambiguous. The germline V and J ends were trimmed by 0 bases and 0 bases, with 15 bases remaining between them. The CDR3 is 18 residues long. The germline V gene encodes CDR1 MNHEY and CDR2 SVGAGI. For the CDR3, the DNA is TGTGCCAGCAGTTACTCGTTATTGCAGCAAGCTAGCAATCAGCCCCAGCATTTT. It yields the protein CASSYSLLQQASNQPQHF.

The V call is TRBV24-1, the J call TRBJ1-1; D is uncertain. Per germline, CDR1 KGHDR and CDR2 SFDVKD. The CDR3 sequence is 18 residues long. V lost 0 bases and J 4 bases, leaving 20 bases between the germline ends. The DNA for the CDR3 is TGTGCCACCAGTGATTTGCGTTGTGAAGGAGGCGGCGTCACTGAAGCTTTCTTT. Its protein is CATSDLRCEGGGVTEAFF.

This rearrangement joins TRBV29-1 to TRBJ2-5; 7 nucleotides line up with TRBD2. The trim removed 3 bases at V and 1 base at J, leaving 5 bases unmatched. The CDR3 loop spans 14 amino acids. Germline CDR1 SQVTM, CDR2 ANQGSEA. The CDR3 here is CSVEGREPQETQYF. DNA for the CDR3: TGCAGCGTTGAGGGGCGGGAGCCCCAAGAGACCCAGTACTTC.

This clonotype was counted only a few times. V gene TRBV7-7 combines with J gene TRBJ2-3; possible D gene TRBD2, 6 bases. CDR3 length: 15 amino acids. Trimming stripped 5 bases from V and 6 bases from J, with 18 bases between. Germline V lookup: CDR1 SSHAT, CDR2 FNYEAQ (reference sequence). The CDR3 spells CASSPLRESGDTQYF. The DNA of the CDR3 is TGTGCCAGCAGCCCCCTACGGGAGTCGGGGGATACGCAGTATTTT.

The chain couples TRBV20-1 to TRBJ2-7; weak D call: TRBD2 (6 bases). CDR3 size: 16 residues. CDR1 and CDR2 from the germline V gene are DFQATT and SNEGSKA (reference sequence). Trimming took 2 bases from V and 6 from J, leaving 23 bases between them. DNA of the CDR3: TGCAGTGCTAGATGGCCTTCCCGCCGGGAGAATCTCGAGCAGTACTTC. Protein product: CSARWPSRRENLEQYF.

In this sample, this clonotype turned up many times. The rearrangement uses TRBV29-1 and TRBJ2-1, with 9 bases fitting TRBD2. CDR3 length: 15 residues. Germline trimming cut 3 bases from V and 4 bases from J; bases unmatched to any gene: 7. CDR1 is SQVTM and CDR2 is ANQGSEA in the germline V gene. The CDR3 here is CSVDRTSVKYNEQFF. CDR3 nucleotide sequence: TGCAGCGTTGATAGGACTAGCGTTAAGTACAATGAGCAGTTCTTC.

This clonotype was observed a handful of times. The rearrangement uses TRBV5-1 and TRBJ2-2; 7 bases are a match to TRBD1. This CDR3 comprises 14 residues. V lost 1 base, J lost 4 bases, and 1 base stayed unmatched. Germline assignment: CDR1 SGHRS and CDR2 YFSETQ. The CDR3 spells CASSLRDSTGELFF. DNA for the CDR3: TGCGCCAGCAGCTTGAGGGACAGCACCGGGGAGCTGTTTTTT.

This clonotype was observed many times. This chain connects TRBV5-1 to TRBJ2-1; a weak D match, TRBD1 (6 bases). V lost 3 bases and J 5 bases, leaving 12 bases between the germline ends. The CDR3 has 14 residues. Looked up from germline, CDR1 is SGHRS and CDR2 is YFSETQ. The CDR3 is CASSYIRDNNEQFF. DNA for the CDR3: TGCGCCAGCAGCTATATCCGGGACAACAATGAGCAGTTCTTC.

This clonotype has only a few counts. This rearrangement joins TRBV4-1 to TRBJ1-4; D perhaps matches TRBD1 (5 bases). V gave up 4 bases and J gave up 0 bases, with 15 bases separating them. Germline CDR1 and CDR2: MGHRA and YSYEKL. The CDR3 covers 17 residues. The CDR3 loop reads CASSLLPGGATNEKLFF. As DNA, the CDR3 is TGCGCCAGCAGCCTCCTACCGGGGGGAGCAACTAATGAAAAACTGTTTTTT.

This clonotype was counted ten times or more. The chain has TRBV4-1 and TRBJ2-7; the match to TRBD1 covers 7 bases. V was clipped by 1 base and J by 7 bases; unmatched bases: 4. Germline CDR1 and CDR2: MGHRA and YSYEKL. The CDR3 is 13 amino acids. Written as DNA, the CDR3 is TGCGCCAGCAGCCAAGCGACAGGGATAGAGCAGTACTTC. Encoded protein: CASSQATGIEQYF.

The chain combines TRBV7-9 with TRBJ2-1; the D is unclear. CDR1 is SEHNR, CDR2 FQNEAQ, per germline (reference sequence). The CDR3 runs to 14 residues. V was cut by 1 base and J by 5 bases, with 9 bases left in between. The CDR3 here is CASSLVVRNNEQFF. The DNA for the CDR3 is TGTGCCAGCAGCTTAGTGGTACGGAACAATGAGCAGTTCTTC.